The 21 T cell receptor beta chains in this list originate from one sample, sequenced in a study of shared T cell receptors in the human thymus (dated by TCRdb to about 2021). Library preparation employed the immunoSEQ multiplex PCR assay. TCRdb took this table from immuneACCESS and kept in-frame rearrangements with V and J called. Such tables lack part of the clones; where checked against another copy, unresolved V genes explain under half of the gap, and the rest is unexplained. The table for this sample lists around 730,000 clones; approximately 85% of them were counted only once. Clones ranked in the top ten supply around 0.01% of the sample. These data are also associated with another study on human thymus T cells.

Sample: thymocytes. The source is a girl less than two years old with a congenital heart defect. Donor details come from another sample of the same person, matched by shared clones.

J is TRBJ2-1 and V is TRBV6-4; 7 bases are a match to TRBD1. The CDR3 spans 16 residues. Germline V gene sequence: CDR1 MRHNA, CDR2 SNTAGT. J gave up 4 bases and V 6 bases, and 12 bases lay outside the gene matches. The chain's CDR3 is CASSPRVDRAYNEQFF. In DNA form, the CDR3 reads TGTGCCAGCAGCCCGAGGGTCGACAGGGCATACAATGAGCAGTTCTTC.

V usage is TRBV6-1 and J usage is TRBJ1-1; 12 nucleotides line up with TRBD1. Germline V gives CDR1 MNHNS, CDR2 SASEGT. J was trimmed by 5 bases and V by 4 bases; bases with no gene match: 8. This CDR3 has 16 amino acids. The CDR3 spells CASSAGDRGRVTEAFF. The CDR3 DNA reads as TGTGCCAGCAGTGCAGGGGACAGGGGGCGAGTTACTGAAGCTTTCTTT.

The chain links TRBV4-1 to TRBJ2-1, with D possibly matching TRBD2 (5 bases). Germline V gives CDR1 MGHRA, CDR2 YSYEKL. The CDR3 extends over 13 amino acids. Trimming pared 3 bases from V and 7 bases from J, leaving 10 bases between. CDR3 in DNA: TGCGCCAGCAGCCATATGGGGAGAAATGAGCAGTTCTTC. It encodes CASSHMGRNEQFF.

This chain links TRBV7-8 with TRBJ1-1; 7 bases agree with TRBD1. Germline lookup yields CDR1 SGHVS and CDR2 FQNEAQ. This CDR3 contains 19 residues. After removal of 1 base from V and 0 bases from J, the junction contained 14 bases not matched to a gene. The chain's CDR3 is CASSLVIFRDSYVNTEAFF. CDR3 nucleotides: TGTGCCAGCAGCTTAGTAATTTTTAGGGACAGTTACGTGAACACTGAAGCTTTCTTT.

The CDR3 loop is CAISQYDLNTEAFF. The CDR3 coding sequence is TGTGCCATCAGTCAGTACGACTTGAACACTGAAGCTTTCTTT. The V gene is TRBV10-3, the J gene TRBJ1-1; D gene unclear. V lost 5 bases, J lost 0 bases, and 10 bases lay in between. The CDR3 has 14 residues. Germline CDR1 ENHRY, CDR2 SYGVKD.

CDR3 region: CASSPSGGGETQYF. The CDR3 nucleotides are TGTGCCAGCAGCCCTAGCGGGGGGGGAGAGACCCAGTACTTC. The chain joins TRBV27 to TRBJ2-5, with TRBD2 matching over 12 bases. The ends lost 6 bases at V and 4 bases at J; junction bases unmatched: 3. The CDR3 runs to 14 residues. Germline V gene sequence: CDR1 MNHEY, CDR2 SMNVEV (reference sequence).

The CDR3 coding sequence is TGCGCCAGCAGTACCAGGGCTAACTATGGCTACACCTTC. It specifies CASSTRANYGYTF. This sequence joins TRBV10-2 and TRBJ1-2; possible D gene TRBD1, 5 bases. Germline V lookup: CDR1 WSHSY, CDR2 SAAADI. The CDR3 has 13 amino acids. The germline V and J ends were trimmed by 5 bases and 0 bases, with 7 bases remaining between them.

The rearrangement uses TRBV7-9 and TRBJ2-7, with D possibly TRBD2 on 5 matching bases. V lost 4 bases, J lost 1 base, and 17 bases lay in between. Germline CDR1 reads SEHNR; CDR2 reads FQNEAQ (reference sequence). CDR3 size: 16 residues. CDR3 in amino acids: CASSSLNGGLSYEQYF. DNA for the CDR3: TGTGCCAGCAGCTCATTGAACGGAGGCCTATCCTACGAGCAGTACTTC.

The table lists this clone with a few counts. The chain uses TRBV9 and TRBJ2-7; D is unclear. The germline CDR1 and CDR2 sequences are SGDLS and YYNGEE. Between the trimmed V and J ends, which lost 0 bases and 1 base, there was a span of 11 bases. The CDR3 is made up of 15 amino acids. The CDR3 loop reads CASSVDAVWSYEQYF. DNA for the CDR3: TGTGCCAGCAGCGTAGACGCGGTTTGGTCCTACGAGCAGTACTTC.

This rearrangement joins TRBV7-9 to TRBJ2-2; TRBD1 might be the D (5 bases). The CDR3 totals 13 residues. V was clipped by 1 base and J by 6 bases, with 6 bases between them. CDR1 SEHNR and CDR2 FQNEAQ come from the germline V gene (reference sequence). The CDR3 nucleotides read TGTGCCAGCAGCTTAGGGGGCGCCGGGGAGCTGTTTTTT. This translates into CASSLGGAGELFF.

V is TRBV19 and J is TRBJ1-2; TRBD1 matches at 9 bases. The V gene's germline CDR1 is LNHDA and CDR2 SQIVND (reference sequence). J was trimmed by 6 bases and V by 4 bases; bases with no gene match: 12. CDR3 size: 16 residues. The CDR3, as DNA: TGTGCCAGTAGTACCAGACAACGCGGGACAGGGAATGGCTACACCTTC. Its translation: CASSTRQRGTGNGYTF.

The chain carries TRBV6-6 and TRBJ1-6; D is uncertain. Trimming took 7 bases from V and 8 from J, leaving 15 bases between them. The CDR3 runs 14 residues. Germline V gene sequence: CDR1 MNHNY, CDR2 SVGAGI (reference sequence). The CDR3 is CASIKIGDDSPLHF. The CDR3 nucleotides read TGTGCCAGCATTAAAATCGGTGATGATTCACCCCTCCACTTT.

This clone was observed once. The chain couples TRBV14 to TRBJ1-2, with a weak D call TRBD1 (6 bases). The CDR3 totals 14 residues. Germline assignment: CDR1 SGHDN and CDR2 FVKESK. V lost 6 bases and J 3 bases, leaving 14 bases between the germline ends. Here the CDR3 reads CASSRQERDYGYTF. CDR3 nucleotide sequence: TGTGCCAGCAGTCGACAGGAGAGGGACTATGGCTACACCTTC. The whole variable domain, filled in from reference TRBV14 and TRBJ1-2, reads EAGVTQFPSHSVIEKGQTVTLRCDPISGHDNLYWYRRVMGKEIKFLLHFVKESKQDESGMPNNRFLAERTGGTYSTLKVQPAELEDSGVYFCASSRQERDYGYTFGSGTRLTVV.

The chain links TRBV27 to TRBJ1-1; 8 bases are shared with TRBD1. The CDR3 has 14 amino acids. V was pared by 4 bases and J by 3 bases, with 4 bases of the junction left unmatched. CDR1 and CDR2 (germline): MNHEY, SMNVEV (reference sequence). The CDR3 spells CASSSTGGDTEAFF. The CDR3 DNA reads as TGTGCCAGCAGTTCAACAGGGGGGGACACTGAAGCTTTCTTT.

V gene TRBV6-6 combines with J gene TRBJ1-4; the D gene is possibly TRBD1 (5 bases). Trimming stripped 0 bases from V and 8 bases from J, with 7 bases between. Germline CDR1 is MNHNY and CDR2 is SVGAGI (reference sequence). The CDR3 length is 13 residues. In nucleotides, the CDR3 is TGTGCCAGCAGTTACTCGAAGGGGGAAAAACTGTTTTTT. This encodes CASSYSKGEKLFF.

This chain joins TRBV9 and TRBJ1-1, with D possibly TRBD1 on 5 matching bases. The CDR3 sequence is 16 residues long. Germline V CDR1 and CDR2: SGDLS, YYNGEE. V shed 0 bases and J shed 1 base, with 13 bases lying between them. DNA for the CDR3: TGTGCCAGCAGCGTAGGTTCCTGGGGCCGGAACACTGAAGCTTTCTTT. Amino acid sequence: CASSVGSWGRNTEAFF.

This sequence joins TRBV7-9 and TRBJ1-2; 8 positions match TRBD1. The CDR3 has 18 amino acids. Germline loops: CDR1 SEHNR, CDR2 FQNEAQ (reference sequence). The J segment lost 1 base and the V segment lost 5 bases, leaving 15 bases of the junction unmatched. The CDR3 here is CASSTKDRAYGVNYGYTF. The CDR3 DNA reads TGTGCCAGCAGCACAAAGGACAGGGCGTATGGGGTTAACTATGGCTACACCTTC.

CDR3 residues: CASSVGGYGSISGANVLTF. The CDR3 coding sequence is TGTGCCAGCAGCGTAGGTGGCTACGGGAGCATTTCTGGGGCCAACGTCCTGACTTTC. V gene TRBV9 combines with J gene TRBJ2-6, with a possible D match to TRBD2 (6 bases). Trimming took off 0 bases at V and 1 base at J, with 17 bases between the two ends. Germline-derived CDR1 and CDR2 are SGDLS and YYNGEE. The CDR3 is 19 residues long. Using reference TRBV9 and TRBJ2-6 for the parts outside the CDR3, the full variable domain is DSGVTQTPKHLITATGQRVTLRCSPRSGDLSVYWYQQSLDQGLQFLIQYYNGEERAKGNILERFSAQQFPDLHSELNLSSLELGDSALYFCASSVGGYGSISGANVLTFGAGSRLTVL.

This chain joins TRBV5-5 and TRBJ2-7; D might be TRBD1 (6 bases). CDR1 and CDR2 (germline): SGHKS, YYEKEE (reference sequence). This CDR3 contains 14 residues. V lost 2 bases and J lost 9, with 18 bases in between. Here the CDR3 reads CASSFARDTQTQYF. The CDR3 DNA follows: TGTGCCAGCAGCTTTGCCCGGGACACCCAGACGCAGTACTTC. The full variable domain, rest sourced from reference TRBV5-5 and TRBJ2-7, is DAGVTQSPTHLIKTRGQQVTLRCSPISGHKSVSWYQQVLGQGPQFIFQYYEKEERGRGNFPDRFSARQFPNYSSELNVNALLLGDSALYLCASSFARDTQTQYFGPGTRLTVT.

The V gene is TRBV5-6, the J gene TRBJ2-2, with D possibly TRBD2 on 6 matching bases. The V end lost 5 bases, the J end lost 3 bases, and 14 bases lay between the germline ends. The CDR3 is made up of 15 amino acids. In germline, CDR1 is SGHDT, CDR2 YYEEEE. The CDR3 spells CASRRWEEDTGELFF. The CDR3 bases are TGTGCCAGCAGGAGATGGGAGGAGGACACCGGGGAGCTGTTTTTT.

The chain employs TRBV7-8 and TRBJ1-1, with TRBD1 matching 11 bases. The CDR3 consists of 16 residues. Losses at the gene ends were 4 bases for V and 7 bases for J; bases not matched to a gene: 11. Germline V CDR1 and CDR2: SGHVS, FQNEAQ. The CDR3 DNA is TGTGCCAGCAGCTATGGGACAGGGGGATATCCCTTTGAAGCTTTCTTT. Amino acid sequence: CASSYGTGGYPFEAFF. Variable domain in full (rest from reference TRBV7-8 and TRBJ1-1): GAGVSQSPRYKVAKRGQDVALRCDPISGHVSLFWYQQALGQGPEFLTYFQNEAQLDKSGLPSDRFFAERPEGSVSTLKIQRTQQEDSAVYLCASSYGTGGYPFEAFFGQGTRLTVV.